This T cell receptor beta chain stems from a study of cytomegalovirus exposure and HLA in healthy donors. In the study overall: Falling in the Caucasian-associated ancestry cluster were 81% of under 450 genotyped donors.

Germline CDR1 SGHVS, CDR2 FQNEAQ. The CDR3 totals 13 residues. With 60 Vbeta and 13 Jbeta primers, the PCR was carried out. Method: immunoSEQ multiplex PCR; TCRdb's copy keeps in-frame clones and lacks some. Of 200,000 to 250,000 clones listed, more than 70% are singletons. The source is a boy younger than 18 in good health and CMV-seronegative. This sequence joins TRBV7-8 and TRBJ2-5; 10 bases align to TRBD1. The sequencing input was PBMCs. CDR3 amino acids: CACAGQGIETQYF. CDR3 sequence (DNA): TGTGCATGCGCGGGACAGGGGATTGAGACCCAGTACTTC. The whole variable domain, filled in from reference TRBV7-8 and TRBJ2-5, reads GAGVSQSPRYKVAKRGQDVALRCDPISGHVSLFWYQQALGQGPEFLTYFQNEAQLDKSGLPSDRFFAERPEGSVSTLKIQRTQQEDSAVYLCACAGQGIETQYFGPGTRLLVL.